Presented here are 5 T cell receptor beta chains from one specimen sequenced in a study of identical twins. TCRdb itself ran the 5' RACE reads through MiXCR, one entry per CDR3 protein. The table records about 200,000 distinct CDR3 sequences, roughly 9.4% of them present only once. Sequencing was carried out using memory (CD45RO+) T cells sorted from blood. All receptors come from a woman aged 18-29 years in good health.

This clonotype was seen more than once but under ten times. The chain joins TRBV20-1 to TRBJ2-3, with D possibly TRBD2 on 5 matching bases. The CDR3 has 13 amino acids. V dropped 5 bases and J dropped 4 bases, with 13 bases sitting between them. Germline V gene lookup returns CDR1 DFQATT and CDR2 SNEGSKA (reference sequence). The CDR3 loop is CSAVWSSADTQYF. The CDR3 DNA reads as TGCAGTGCTGTCTGGAGTAGCGCAGATACGCAGTATTTT.

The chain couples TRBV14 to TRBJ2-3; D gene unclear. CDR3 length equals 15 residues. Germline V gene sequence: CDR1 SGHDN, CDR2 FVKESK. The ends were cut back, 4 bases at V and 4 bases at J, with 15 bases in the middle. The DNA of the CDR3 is TGTGCCAGCAGCCTTTATCCCGGCAGGCCAGATACGCAGTATTTT. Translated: CASSLYPGRPDTQYF.

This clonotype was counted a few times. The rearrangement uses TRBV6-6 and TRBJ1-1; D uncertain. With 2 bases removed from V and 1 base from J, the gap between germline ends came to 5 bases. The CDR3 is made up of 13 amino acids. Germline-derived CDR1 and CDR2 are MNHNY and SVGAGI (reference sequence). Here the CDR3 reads CASSYGENTEAFF. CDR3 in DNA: TGTGCCAGCAGTTACGGCGAGAACACTGAAGCTTTCTTT.

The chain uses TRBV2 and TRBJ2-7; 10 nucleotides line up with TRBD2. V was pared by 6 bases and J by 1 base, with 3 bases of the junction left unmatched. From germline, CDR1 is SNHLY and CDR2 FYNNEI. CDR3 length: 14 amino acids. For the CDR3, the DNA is TGTGCCAGCAGAACTAGCGGGAATTCCTACGAGCAGTACTTC. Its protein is CASRTSGNSYEQYF.

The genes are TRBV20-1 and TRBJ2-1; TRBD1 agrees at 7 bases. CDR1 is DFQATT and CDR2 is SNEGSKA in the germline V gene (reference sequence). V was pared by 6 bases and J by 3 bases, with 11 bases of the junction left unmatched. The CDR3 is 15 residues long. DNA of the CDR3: TGCAGTGCGGCCGACCCCGGGACAGACTACAATGAGCAGTTCTTC. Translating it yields CSAADPGTDYNEQFF.